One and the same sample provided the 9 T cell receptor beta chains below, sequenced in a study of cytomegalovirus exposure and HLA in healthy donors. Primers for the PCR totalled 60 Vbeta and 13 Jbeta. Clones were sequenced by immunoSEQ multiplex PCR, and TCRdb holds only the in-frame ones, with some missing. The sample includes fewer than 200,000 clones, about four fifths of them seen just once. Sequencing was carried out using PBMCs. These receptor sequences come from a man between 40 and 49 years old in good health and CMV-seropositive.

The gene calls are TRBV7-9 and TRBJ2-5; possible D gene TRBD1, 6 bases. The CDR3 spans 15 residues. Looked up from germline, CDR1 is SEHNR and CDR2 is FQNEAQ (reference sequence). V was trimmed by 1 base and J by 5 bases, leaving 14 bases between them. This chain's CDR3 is CASSLGTVTRETQYF. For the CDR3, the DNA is TGTGCCAGCAGCTTAGGGACAGTCACTCGTGAGACCCAGTACTTC.

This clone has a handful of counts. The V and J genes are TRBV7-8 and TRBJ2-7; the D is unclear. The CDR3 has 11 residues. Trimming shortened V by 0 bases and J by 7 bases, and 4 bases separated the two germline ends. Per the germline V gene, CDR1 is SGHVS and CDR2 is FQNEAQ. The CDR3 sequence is CASSLAQEQYF. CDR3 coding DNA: TGTGCCAGCAGCTTAGCCCAGGAGCAGTACTTC.

CDR3: CASSSLGGSGEAFF. DNA of the CDR3: TGTGCCAGCAGCTCCCTGGGGGGATCTGGTGAAGCTTTCTTT. This chain joins TRBV7-8 and TRBJ1-1; possible D gene TRBD1, 5 bases. The V and J ends lost 4 bases and 7 bases respectively, with 16 bases between them. In germline, CDR1 is SGHVS, CDR2 FQNEAQ. CDR3 size: 14 residues.

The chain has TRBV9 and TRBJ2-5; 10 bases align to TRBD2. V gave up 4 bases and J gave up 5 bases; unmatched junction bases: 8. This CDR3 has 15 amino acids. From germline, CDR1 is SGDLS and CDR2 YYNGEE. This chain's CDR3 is CASSPAGGRLETQYF. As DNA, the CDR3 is TGTGCCAGCAGCCCAGCGGGGGGGCGGCTTGAGACCCAGTACTTC.

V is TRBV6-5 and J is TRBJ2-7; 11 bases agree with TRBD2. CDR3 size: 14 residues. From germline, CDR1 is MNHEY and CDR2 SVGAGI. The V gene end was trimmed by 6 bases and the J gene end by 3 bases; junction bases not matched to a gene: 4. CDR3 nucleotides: TGTGCCAGCAGCTTGGGACTAGCGGACTACGAGCAGTACTTC. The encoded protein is CASSLGLADYEQYF.

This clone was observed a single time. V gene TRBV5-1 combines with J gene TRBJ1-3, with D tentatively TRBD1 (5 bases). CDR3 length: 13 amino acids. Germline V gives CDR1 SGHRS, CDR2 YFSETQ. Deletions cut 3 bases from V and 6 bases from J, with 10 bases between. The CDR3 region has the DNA TGCGCCAGCAGCTCGGAGGGGCCAAACACCATATATTTT. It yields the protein CASSSEGPNTIYF.

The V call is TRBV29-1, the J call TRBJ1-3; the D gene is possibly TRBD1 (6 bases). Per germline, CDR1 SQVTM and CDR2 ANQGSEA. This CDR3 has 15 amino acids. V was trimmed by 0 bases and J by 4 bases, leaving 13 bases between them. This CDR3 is CSVEDLRGFGNTIYF. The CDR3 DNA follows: TGCAGCGTTGAAGATCTTAGGGGGTTCGGAAACACCATATATTTT.

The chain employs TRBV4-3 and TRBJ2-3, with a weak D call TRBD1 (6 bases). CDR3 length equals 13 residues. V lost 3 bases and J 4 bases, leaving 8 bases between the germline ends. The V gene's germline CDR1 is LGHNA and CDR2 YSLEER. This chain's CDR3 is CASSQAGADTQYF. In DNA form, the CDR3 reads TGCGCCAGCAGCCAGGCAGGGGCAGATACGCAGTATTTT.

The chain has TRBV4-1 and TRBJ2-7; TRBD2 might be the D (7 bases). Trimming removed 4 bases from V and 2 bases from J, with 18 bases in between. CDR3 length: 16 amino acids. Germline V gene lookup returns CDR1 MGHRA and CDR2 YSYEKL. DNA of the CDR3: TGCGCCAGCAGCCTTGGACTAGGGGGGGTTACCTACGAGCAGTACTTC. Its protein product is CASSLGLGGVTYEQYF.